This entry concerns a single T cell receptor beta chain. CDR1 and CDR2 from the germline V gene are SGHVS and FNYEAQ. CDR3 length equals 16 residues. Trimming stripped 1 base from V and 6 bases from J, with 15 bases between. The data were obtained in a study of control samples from healthy donors and cancer patients. Some clones are missing from TCRdb's copy, which holds only in-frame ones; the method was immunoSEQ multiplex PCR. The table has about 140,000 clones, roughly 92% seen once. This clonotype was obtained from a man aged 35 to 55 in good health. Material: blood. This chain uses TRBV7-6 with TRBJ2-2, with a weak D call TRBD2 (6 bases). CDR3 in amino acids: CASSLEPGEGPGELFF. The DNA of the CDR3 is TGTGCCAGCAGCTTAGAACCGGGAGAAGGTCCCGGGGAGCTGTTTTTT.